This T cell receptor beta chain comes out of a study of CD8 T cells in Susac syndrome. Trimming stripped 6 bases from V and 2 bases from J, with 11 bases between. This CDR3 region has 15 residues. Germline V CDR1 and CDR2: MNHNY, SVGAGI (reference sequence). The authors sequenced TCR beta from blood CD8+ and CD4+ T cells. This clonotype has a handful of counts. Reverse transcription used about 0.45 to 1 ug RNA and random hexamers. TCRdb re-called the immunoSEQ multiplex PCR reads through MiXCR, storing one row per CDR3 protein. The sample has about 140,000 distinct CDR3 sequences; roughly 95% are singletons.

This TCR was sampled from a human donor in good health. Input material: CD4+ T cells from PBMCs. The J gene is TRBJ2-6, the V gene TRBV6-6; D is perhaps TRBD2 (5 bases). The CDR3 region has the DNA TGTGCCAGCAGCTCCGGAGGAGCTGGGGCCAACGTCCTGACTTTC. It encodes CASSSGGAGANVLTF.